Listed below are T cell receptor beta chains from one sample, sequenced in a study of blood T cell repertoires in COVID-19. This table comes from immunoSEQ multiplex PCR, and its TCRdb copy is limited to in-frame clones, with some not included. The sample contains 150,000 to 200,000 clones, approximately 86% of which appear only once. The sequencing sample was made of peripheral blood. These receptors were obtained from a man aged 50 to 59 with active or convalescent COVID-19. Each CDR3 is given without its conserved first and last residue. Each record gives: V gene, J gene, CDR3 protein.

TRBV6-5	TRBJ2-7	ASSYIAGTYEQY
TRBV7-2	TRBJ2-5	ASSLGSPRGRGGETQY
TRBV15	TRBJ1-6	ATSRSGTGYSTLH
TRBV5-5	TRBJ1-5	ASSIAGDSQPQH
TRBV3-1/TRBV3-2	TRBJ2-1	ASSQSGGYHNEQF
TRBV7-9	TRBJ1-6	ASSLSPTGGNSPLH
TRBV6-1	TRBJ2-4	ASSDREGKNIQY
TRBV19	TRBJ1-3	ASSAQTGSSGNTIY
TRBV11-3	TRBJ2-5	ASSLQGKETQY
TRBV6-6	TRBJ1-2	ASSYSIRDSYGYT
TRBV27	TRBJ1-4	ASSPDRDGEKLF
TRBV5-1	TRBJ2-7	ASSSTGVTYEQY
TRBV30	TRBJ2-1	AWSATSAHNEQF
TRBV7-9	TRBJ1-6	ASSLVGTGDRPLH
TRBV9	TRBJ2-7	ASSAGVGQGGLEQY
TRBV6-5	TRBJ1-4	ASRQGLGNEKLF
TRBV13	TRBJ2-1	ASSLRGGRTPF
TRBV7-9	TRBJ1-2	ASSPGQGESTYGYT
TRBV28	TRBJ1-2	ASSSQQGAEDGYT
TRBV6-6	TRBJ1-4	ASSSRAEEKLF
TRBV20-1	TRBJ1-1	SALPFAEAF
TRBV4-2	TRBJ2-1	ASSQDAVSGGRDEQF
TRBV5-1	TRBJ2-7	ASSVLAGGPYEQY
TRBV10-3	TRBJ1-5	AVRDDRELSQPQH
TRBV6-5	TRBJ1-5	ASRATGGQPQH